This T cell receptor (beta chain) was found in a study of blood T cells in healthy people across ages. Germline assignment: CDR1 SGHRS and CDR2 YFSETQ. Trimming took 3 bases from V and 2 from J; bases not matched to a gene: 15. CDR3 length: 19 amino acids. Through a sample-barcoded 5' primer and a J-beta primer mix, a second PCR was run for roughly 6 to 11 cycles. TCRdb re-called the 5' RACE reads with MiXCR, one entry per CDR3 protein. The sample lists around 1,000,000 distinct CDR3 sequences; about 25% were seen once. This clonotype was observed a single time. Extraction of total RNA produced a minimum of 5.5 micrograms from each sample. These data were likewise used in another study, on T cells of mothers and their children. From that second work: In the second PCR, M1S primer introduced barcodes and 2-4 random bases.

What was sequenced was blood. The chain uses TRBV5-1 and TRBJ2-3; 10 bases agree with TRBD2. The TCR originated in a girl aged 2-9 years in good health. The CDR3, as DNA: TGCGCCAGCAGCTCTTCCGGTTCCCTAGCGGGAGCCCTCACAGATACGCAGTATTTT. This translates into CASSSSGSLAGALTDTQYF.